One sample yielded the 6 T cell receptor beta chains listed below, sequenced in a study of shared clonotypes between healthy human individuals (dated by TCRdb to 2020 to 2021). Libraries were built with the immunoSEQ multiplex PCR assay. TCRdb holds this immuneACCESS table with in-frame rearrangements only. Some clones are missing; in checked studies, unresolved V genes explain under half, and the rest has no known cause. The sample contains roughly 2 million clones, 85% to 95% of them found a single time. Approximately 0.13% of the sample comes from the top ten. Input material: naive CD4+ T cells sorted from blood. The cell subset or site label for this specimen denotes: CD45RA+ positively selected. These receptors all come from a man younger than 35 in good health.

The chain has TRBV30 and TRBJ1-1; D unresolved. Germline CDR1 and CDR2: GTSNPN and SVGIG (reference sequence). The CDR3 covers 14 residues. V was clipped by 0 bases and J by 4 bases, with 12 bases between them. CDR3 in DNA: TGTGCCTGGAGTGTACGTGGAGGGTCCACTGAAGCTTTCTTT. This translates into CAWSVRGGSTEAFF. The full variable domain, in which reference TRBV30 and TRBJ1-1 provide the parts outside the CDR3, is SQTIHQWPATLVQPVGSPLSLECTVEGTSNPNLYWYRQAAGRGLQLLFYSVGIGQISSEVPQNLSASRPQDRQFILSSKKLLLSDSGFYLCAWSVRGGSTEAFFGQGTRLTVV.

This clone was counted a single time. The genes are TRBV4-3 and TRBJ2-7; D possibly corresponds to TRBD1 (5 bases). V was cut by 0 bases and J by 2 bases, with 11 bases left in between. Germline CDR1 reads LGHNA; CDR2 reads YSLEER. This CDR3 spans 15 amino acids. DNA of the CDR3: TGCGCCAGCAGCCAAGAGCCGACAGCCACCTACGAGCAGTACTTC. Encoded protein: CASSQEPTATYEQYF.

This clone has only one observation. The CDR3 is CASSQGGGDASPSYNEQFF. The CDR3 DNA follows: TGCGCCAGCAGCCAAGGCGGGGGGGATGCTAGTCCCTCCTACAATGAGCAGTTCTTC. The gene calls are TRBV4-1 and TRBJ2-1; 9 bases line up with TRBD2. Germline V gives CDR1 MGHRA, CDR2 YSYEKL. The CDR3 runs 19 residues. After removal of 1 base from V and 0 bases from J, the junction contained 10 bases not matched to a gene.

The chain links TRBV18 to TRBJ2-3; the D gene is possibly TRBD2 (5 bases). The CDR3 length is 17 residues. Trimming cost V 2 bases and J 2 bases, with 17 bases left between them. Germline CDR1 KGHSH, CDR2 LQKENI. The CDR3 is CASSPIAAGSLTDTQYF. CDR3 nucleotides: TGTGCCAGCTCACCAATCGCGGCGGGCTCCCTCACAGATACGCAGTATTTT. The full variable domain, with the rest looked up from reference TRBV18 and TRBJ2-3, is NAGVMQNPRHLVRRRGQEARLRCSPMKGHSHVYWYRQLPEEGLKFMVYLQKENIIDESGMPKERFSAEFPKEGPSILRIQQVVRGDSAAYFCASSPIAAGSLTDTQYFGPGTRLTVL.

This rearrangement joins TRBV2 to TRBJ2-7; 7 bases align to TRBD1. This CDR3 is built from 12 residues. Germline-derived CDR1 and CDR2 are SNHLY and FYNNEI. Germline trimming cut 6 bases from V and 2 bases from J; bases unmatched to any gene: 1. The CDR3 DNA reads TGTGCCAGCAGCACAGGGGCCTACGAGCAGTACTTC. It encodes CASSTGAYEQYF.

The chain has TRBV25-1 and TRBJ1-4; D might be TRBD1 (6 bases). Trimming cost V 1 base and J 3 bases, with 9 bases left between them. Per germline, CDR1 MGHDK and CDR2 SYGVNS. This CDR3 is built from 15 residues. The CDR3 DNA reads TGTGCCAGCAGTGAATTAGGGGGGCCTAATGAAAAACTGTTTTTT. Translating it yields CASSELGGPNEKLFF.